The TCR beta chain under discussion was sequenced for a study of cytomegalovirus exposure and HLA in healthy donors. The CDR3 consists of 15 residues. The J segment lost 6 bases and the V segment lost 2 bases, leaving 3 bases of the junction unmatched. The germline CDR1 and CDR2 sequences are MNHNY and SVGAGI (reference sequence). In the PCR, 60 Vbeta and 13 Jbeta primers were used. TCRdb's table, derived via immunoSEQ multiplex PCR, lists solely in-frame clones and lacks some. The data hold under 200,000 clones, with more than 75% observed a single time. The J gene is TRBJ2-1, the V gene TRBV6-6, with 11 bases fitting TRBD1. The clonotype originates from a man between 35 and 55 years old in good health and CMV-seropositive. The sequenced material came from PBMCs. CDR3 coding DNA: TGTGCCAGCAGTTACGGACAGGGGGCGGTCAATGAGCAGTTCTTC. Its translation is CASSYGQGAVNEQFF.